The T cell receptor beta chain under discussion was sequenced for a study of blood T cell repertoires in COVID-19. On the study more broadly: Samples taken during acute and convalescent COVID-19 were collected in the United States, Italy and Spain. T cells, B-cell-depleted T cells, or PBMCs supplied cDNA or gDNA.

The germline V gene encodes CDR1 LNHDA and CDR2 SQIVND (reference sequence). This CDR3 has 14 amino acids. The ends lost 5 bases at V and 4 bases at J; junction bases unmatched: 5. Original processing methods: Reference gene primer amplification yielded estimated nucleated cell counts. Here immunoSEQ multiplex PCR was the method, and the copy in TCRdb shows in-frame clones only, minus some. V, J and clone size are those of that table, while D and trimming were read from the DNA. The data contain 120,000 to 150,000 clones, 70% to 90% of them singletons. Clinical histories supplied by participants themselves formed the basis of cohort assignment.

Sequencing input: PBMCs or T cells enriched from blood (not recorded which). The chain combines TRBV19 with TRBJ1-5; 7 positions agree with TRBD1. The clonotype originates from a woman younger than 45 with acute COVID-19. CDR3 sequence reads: CASSPRQGNQPQHF. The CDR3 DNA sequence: TGTGCCAGTAGTCCCCGACAGGGAAATCAGCCCCAGCATTTT.